A selection of T cell receptor beta chains follows, all from one sample in a study of blood T cells in healthy people across ages. TCRdb used MiXCR to reprocess the 5' RACE reads, holding one entry per CDR3 protein. The sample carries approximately 680,000 distinct CDR3 sequences, about 30% recorded once. The sample consisted of blood. Every receptor here comes from a woman aged 80 or older in good health. Both conserved end residues are part of each CDR3. A D gene is named only where the DNA matches it firmly. Clone size, where shown, is once, few, many, or a class for clones that have expanded.

>TRBV2|TRBJ2-5|TRBD1|many
TGTGCCAGCAGAGGCTCTTTACAGGGGAAGGAGACCCAGTACTTC
CASRGSLQGKETQYF
>TRBV3-1|TRBJ1-6|-|many
TGTGCCAGCAGCCAAGAATTAGTTGGGGAGATGGATTCACCCCTCCACTTT
CASSQELVGEMDSPLHF
>TRBV5-1|TRBJ1-2|-|many
TGCGCCAGCAGCTTGGGGCAGTATGGCTACACCTTC
CASSLGQYGYTF
>TRBV10-3|TRBJ2-1|TRBD1|-
TGTGCCATCAGTAACAGGGGAGAGGATGAGCAGTTCTTC
CAISNRGEDEQFF
>TRBV7-2|TRBJ1-5|-|many
TGTGCCAGCAGCTATGACAGAAATCAGCCCCAGCATTTT
CASSYDRNQPQHF
>TRBV5-1|TRBJ2-1|-|many
TGCGCCAGCAGCTGGGCGGGCGGGGCGCGTAATGAGCAGTTCTTC
CASSWAGGARNEQFF
>TRBV12-3/TRBV12-4|TRBJ1-4|TRBD1|-
TGTGCCAGCAGTCTCGGACAGGGGGCGACTGAAAAACTGTTTTTT
CASSLGQGATEKLFF
>TRBV10-3|TRBJ2-5|-|-
TGTGCCAGCAAGGATAGCTTCCAGACCCAGTACTTC
CASKDSFQTQYF
>TRBV9|TRBJ2-2|-|-
TGTGCCAGCAGCGTGGAATTGGCGAACACCGGGGAGCTGTTTTTT
CASSVELANTGELFF
>TRBV4-1|TRBJ2-5|-|-
TGCGCCAGCAGCTTGGGAATGAAAGAGACCCAGTACTTC
CASSLGMKETQYF
>TRBV6-5|TRBJ2-3|-|many
TGTGCCACTGGGAGGGGGTTCACAGATACGCAGTATTTT
CATGRGFTDTQYF
>TRBV10-3|TRBJ1-1|-|-
TGTGCCATCGGTAGGGGGGACACTGAAGCTTTCTTT
CAIGRGDTEAFF
>TRBV20-1|TRBJ2-7|TRBD2|-
TGCAGTGCTTATCGACTAGCGGACTCCTACGAGCAGTACTTC
CSAYRLADSYEQYF